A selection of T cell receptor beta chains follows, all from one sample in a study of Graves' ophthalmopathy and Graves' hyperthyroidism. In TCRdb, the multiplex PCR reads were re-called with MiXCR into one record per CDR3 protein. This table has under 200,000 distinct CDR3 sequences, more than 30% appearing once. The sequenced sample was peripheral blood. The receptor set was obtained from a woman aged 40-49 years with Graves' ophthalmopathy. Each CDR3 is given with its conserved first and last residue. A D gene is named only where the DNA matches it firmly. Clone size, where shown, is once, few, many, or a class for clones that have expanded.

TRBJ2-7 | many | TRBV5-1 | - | CASSLEDPTYEQYF | TGCGCCAGCAGCTTGGAGGACCCGACATACGAGCAGTACTTC
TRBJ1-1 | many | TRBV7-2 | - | CASSLSGNVGVVGTEAFF | TGTGCCAGCAGCTTATCGGGGAATGTGGGGGTTGTTGGCACTGAAGCTTTCTTT
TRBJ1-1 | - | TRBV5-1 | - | CASSLARVVGKAEAFF | TGCGCCAGCAGCTTGGCCCGTGTAGTGGGGAAGGCTGAAGCTTTCTTT
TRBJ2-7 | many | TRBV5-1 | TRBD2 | CASSLGSSGRGSYEQYF | TGCGCCAGCAGCTTGGGATCTAGCGGGAGGGGTTCGTACGAGCAGTACTTC
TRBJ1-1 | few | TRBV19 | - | CASKFQGTEAFF | TGTGCCAGTAAGTTTCAGGGAACTGAAGCTTTCTTT
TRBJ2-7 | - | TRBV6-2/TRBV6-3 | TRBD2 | CASTGAAAGIYEQYF | TGTGCCAGCACTGGGGCGGCAGCGGGGATCTACGAGCAGTACTTC
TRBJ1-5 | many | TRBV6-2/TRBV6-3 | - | CASSGGAGVQPQHF | TGTGCCAGCAGCGGGGGGGCAGGGGTTCAGCCCCAGCATTTT
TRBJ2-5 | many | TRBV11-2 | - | CASSLFHSGAETQYF | TGTGCCAGCAGCTTATTTCACTCCGGAGCGGAGACCCAGTACTTC
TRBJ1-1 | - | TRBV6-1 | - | CASIVAYTEAFF | TGTGCCAGCATCGTGGCGTACACTGAAGCTTTCTTT
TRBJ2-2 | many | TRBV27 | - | CASSLSAGFTGELFF | TGTGCCAGCAGTTTATCGGCAGGGTTTACCGGGGAGCTGTTTTTT
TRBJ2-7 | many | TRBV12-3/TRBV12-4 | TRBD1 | CASSPDRGRYEQYF | TGTGCCAGCAGTCCTGACAGGGGGCGGTACGAGCAGTACTTC
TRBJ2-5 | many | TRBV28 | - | CASSPPRNTQETQYF | TGTGCCAGCAGTCCACCTCGAAACACACAAGAGACCCAGTACTTC
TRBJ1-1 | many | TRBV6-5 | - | CASSYSQNRVSSTEAFF | TGTGCCAGCAGTTACTCGCAGAACAGGGTGTCGAGTACTGAAGCTTTCTTT
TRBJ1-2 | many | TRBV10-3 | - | CAISGGIWSNGYTF | TGTGCCATCAGTGGCGGCATCTGGTCGAATGGCTACACCTTC
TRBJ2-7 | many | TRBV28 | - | CATVPGHSYEQYF | TGTGCCACCGTACCGGGACACAGCTACGAGCAGTACTTC
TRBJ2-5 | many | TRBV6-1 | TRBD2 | CASSRTSGRTQETQYF | TGTGCCAGCAGTAGAACTAGCGGGAGAACCCAAGAGACCCAGTACTTC
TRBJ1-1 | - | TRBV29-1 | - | CSVLAGGEAFF | TGCAGCGTCCTGGCTGGGGGCGAAGCTTTCTTT
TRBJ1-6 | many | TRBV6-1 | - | CASNDAKNSPLHF | TGTGCCAGCAACGACGCGAAGAATTCACCCCTCCACTTT
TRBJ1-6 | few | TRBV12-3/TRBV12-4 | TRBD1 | CASSLTGGLSPLHF | TGTGCCAGCAGTTTGACAGGGGGTCTTTCACCCCTCCACTTT
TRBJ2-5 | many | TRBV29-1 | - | CSVDVAGETQYF | TGCAGCGTTGACGTCGCCGGAGAGACCCAGTACTTC
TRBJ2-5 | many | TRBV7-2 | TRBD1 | CASSAHADRGKETQYF | TGTGCCAGCAGCGCGCACGCGGACAGGGGGAAAGAGACCCAGTACTTC
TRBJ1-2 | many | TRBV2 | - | CASSVGSSYGYTF | TGTGCCAGCAGTGTGGGTTCGTCATATGGCTACACCTTC
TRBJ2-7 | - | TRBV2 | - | CASSRESGVEQYF | TGTGCCAGCAGCCGGGAGAGTGGGGTCGAGCAGTACTTC
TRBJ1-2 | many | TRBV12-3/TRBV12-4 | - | CASSPLSNYGYTF | TGTGCCAGCAGCCCTCTGTCTAACTATGGCTACACCTTC
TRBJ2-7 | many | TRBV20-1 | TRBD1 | CSARDPDRRAGSSYEQYF | TGCAGTGCTAGAGATCCGGACAGGCGCGCTGGTAGCTCCTACGAGCAGTACTTC
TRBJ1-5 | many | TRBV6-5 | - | CASSYSRYQPQHF | TGTGCCAGCAGTTACTCGCGGTATCAGCCCCAGCATTTT
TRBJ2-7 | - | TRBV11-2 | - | CASSLDGPRYEQYF | TGTGCCAGCAGCTTAGATGGCCCGCGCTACGAGCAGTACTTC